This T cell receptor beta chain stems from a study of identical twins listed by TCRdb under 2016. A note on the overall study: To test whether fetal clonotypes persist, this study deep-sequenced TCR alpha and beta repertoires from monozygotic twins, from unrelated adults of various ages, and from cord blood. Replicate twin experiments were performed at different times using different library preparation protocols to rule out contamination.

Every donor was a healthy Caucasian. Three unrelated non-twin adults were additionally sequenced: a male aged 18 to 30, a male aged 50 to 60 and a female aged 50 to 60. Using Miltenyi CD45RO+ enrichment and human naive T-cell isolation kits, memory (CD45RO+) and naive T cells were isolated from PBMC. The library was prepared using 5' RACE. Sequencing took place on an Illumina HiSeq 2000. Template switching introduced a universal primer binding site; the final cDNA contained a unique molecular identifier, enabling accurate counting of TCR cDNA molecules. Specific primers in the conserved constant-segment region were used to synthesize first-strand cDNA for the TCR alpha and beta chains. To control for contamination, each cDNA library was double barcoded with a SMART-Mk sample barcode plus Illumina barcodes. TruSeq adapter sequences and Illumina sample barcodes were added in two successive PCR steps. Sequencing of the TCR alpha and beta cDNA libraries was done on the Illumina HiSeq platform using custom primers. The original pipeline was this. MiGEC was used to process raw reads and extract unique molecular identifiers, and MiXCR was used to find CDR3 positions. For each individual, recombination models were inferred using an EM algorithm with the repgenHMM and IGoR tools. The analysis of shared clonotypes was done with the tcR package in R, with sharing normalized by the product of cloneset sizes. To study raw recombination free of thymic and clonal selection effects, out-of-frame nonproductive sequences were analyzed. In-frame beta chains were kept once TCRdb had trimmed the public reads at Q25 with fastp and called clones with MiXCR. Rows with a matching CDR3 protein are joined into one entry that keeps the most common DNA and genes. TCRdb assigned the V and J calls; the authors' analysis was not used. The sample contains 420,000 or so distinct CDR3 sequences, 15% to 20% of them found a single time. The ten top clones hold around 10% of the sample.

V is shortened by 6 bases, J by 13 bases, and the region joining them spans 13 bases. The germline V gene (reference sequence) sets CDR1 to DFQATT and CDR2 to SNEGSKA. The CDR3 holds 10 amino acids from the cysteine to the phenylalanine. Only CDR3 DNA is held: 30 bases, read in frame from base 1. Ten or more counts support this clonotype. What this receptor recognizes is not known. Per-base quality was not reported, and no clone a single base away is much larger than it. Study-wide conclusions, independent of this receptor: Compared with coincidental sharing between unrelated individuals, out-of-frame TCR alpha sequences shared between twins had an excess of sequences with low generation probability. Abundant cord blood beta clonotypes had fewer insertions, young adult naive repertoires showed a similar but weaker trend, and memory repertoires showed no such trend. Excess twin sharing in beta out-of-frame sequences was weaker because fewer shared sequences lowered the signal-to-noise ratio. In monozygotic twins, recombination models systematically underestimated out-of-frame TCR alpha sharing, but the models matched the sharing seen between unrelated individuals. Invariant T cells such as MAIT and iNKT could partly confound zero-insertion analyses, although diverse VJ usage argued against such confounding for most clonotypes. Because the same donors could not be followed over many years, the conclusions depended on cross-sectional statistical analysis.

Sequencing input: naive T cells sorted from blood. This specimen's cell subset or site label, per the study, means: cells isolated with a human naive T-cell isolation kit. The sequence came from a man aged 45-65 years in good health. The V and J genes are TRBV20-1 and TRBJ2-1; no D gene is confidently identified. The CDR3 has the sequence CSASRSQQFF. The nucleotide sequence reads TGCAGTGCCTCGCGGAGCCAACAGTTCTTC.